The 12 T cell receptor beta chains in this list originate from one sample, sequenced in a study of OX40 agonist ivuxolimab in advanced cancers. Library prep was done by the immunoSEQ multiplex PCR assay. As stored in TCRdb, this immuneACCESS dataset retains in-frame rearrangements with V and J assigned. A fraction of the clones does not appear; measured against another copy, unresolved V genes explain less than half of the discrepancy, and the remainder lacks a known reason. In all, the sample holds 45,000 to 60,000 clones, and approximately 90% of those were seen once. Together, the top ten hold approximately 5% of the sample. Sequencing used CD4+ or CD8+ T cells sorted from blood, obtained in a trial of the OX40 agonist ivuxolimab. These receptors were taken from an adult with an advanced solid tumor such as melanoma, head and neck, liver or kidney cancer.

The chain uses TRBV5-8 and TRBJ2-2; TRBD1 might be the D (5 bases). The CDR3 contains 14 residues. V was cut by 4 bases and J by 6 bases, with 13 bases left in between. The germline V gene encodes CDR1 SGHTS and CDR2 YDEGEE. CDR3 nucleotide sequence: TGTGCCAGCAGCCCAAGGACATTTCCCGGGGAGCTGTTTTTT. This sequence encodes CASSPRTFPGELFF.

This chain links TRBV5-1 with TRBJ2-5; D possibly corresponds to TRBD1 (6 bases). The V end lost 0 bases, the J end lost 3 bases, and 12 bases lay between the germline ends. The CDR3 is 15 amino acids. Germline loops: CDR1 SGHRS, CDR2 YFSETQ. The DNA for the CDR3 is TGCGCCAGCAGCTTGGAGGGCAGGGGAAAAGAGACCCAGTACTTC. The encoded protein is CASSLEGRGKETQYF.

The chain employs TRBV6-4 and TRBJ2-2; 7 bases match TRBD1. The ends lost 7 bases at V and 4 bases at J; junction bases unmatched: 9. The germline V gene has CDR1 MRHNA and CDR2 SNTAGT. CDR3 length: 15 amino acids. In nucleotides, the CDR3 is TGTGCCAGCAAGAGGGAGACAGGGACCACCGGGGAGCTGTTTTTT. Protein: CASKRETGTTGELFF.

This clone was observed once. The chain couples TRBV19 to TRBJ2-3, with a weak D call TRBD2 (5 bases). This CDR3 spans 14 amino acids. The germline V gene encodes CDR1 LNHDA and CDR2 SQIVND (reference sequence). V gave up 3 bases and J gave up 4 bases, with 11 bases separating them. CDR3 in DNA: TGTGCCAGTAGTATCCGGGGATGGGCAGATACGCAGTATTTT. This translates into CASSIRGWADTQYF.

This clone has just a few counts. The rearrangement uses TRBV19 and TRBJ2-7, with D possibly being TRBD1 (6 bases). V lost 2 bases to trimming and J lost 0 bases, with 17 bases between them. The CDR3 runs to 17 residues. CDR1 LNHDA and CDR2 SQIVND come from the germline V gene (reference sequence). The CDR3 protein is CASSIRAVGASSYEQYF. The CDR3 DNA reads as TGTGCCAGTAGTATAAGGGCTGTGGGGGCGTCCTCCTACGAGCAGTACTTC.

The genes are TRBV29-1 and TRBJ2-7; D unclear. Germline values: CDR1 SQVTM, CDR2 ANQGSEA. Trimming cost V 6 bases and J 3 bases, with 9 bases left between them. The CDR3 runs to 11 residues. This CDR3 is CSVWGGYEQYF. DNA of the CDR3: TGCAGCGTGTGGGGTGGCTACGAGCAGTACTTC.

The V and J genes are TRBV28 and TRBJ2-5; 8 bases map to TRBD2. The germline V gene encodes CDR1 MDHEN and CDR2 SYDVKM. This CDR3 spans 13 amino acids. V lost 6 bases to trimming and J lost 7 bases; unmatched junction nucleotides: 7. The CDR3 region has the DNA TGTGCCAGCAGGAAAAGCAGCGGGGGGACCCAGTACTTC. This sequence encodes CASRKSSGGTQYF.

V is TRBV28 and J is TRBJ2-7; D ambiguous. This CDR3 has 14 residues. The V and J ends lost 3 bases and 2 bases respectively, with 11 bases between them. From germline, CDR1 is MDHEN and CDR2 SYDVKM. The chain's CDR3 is CASSLADGPYEQYF. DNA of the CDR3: TGTGCCAGCAGTTTGGCGGACGGCCCCTACGAGCAGTACTTC.

CDR3 sequence reads: CASSRDLPDTQYF. The CDR3 DNA is TGTGCCAGCAGCCGGGACTTGCCAGATACGCAGTATTTT. The V call is TRBV7-2, the J call TRBJ2-3, with TRBD2 as a possible D gene (6 bases). Germline V gene sequence: CDR1 SGHTA, CDR2 FQGNSA. Trimming removed 5 bases at V and 4 bases at J, with 10 bases between. The CDR3 totals 13 residues.

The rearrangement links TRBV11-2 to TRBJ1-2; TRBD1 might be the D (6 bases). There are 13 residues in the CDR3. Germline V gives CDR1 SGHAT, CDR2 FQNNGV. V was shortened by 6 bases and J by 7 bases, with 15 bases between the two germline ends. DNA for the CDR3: TGTGCCAGCAGTCCGCGGCAGGGGATTGGCTACACCTTC. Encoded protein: CASSPRQGIGYTF.

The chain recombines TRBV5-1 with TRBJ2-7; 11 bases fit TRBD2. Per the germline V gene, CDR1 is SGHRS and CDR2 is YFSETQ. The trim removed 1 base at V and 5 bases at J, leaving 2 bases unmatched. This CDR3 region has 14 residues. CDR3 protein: CASSLTSGSNEQYF. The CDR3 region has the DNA TGCGCCAGCAGCTTGACTAGCGGGAGCAACGAGCAGTACTTC.

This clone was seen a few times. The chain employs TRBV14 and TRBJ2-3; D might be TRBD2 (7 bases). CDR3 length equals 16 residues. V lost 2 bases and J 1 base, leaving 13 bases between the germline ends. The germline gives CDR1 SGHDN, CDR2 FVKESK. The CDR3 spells CASSQRGGGRTDTQYF. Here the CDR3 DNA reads TGTGCCAGCAGCCAAAGGGGGGGAGGACGCACAGATACGCAGTATTTT.